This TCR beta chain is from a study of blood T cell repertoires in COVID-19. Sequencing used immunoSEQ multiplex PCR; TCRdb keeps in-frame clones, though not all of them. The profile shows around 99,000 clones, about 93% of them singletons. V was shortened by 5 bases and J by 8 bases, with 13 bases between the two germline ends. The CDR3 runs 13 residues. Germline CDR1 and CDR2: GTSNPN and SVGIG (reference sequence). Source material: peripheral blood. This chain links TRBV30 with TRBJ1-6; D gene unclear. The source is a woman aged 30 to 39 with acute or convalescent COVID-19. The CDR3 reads CAWRFLSDSPLHF. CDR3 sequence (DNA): TGTGCCTGGCGGTTTCTCAGCGATTCACCCCTCCACTTT.